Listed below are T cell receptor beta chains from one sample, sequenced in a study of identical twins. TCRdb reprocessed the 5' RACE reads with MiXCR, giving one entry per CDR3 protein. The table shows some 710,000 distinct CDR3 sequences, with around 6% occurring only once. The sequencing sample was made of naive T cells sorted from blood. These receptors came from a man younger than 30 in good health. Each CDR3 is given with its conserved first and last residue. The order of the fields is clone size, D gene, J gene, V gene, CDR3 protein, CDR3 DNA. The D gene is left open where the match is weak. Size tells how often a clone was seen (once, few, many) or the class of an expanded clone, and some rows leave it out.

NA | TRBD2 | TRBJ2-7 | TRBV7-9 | CASSSSAGGGEQYF | TGTGCCAGCAGCTCCTCAGCGGGAGGGGGCGAGCAGTACTTC
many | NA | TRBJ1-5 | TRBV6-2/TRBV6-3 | CASSYGQAIDQPQHF | TGTGCCAGCAGTTACGGGCAGGCGATCGATCAGCCCCAGCATTTT
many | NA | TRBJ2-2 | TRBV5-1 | CASSLAQNTGELFF | TGCGCCAGCAGCTTGGCCCAGAACACCGGGGAGCTGTTTTTT
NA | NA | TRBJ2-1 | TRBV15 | CATSRDPRGYSYNEQFF | TGTGCCACCAGCAGAGACCCACGAGGGTACTCCTACAATGAGCAGTTCTTC
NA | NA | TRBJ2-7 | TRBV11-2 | CASSLGGLLSYEQYF | TGTGCCAGCAGCTTGGGGGGCCTTCTCTCCTACGAGCAGTACTTC
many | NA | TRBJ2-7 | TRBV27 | CASSSLATPSYEQYF | TGTGCCAGCAGTTCGCTTGCTACTCCCTCCTACGAGCAGTACTTC
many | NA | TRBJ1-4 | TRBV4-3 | CASSQALRTVEKLFF | TGCGCCAGCAGCCAAGCTCTCCGGACAGTTGAAAAACTGTTTTTT
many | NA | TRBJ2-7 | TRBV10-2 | CASSEKLAGTEQYF | TGCGCCAGCAGTGAAAAGCTGGCGGGGACCGAGCAGTACTTC
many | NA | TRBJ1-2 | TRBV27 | CASSFQGNYGYTF | TGTGCCAGCAGTTTTCAAGGAAACTATGGCTACACCTTC
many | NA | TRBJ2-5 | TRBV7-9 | CATGTDAQETQYF | TGTGCCACAGGGACCGACGCTCAAGAGACCCAGTACTTC
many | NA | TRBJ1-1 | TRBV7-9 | CASSLERGKNTEAFF | TGTGCCAGCAGCTTAGAACGGGGGAAAAACACTGAAGCTTTCTTT
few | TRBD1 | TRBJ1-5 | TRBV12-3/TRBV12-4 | CASSRQGASNQPQHF | TGTGCCAGCAGTCGACAGGGAGCTAGCAATCAGCCCCAGCATTTT
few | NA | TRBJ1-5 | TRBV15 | CATSERGPSNQPQHF | TGTGCCACCAGCGAACGAGGCCCTAGCAATCAGCCCCAGCATTTT